Following are 10 T cell receptor beta chains from one sample sequenced in a study of blood T cell repertoires in COVID-19. Using immunoSEQ multiplex PCR, the repertoire was profiled, and TCRdb retains in-frame clones only, with some absent. Of a few hundred thousand clones in the sample, 85% to 90% are singletons; the top ten hold 1.2% to 1.5%. Sequences were obtained from peripheral blood. These receptors came from a man of 80 years or more with acute or convalescent COVID-19.

This clone was observed a handful of times. The chain carries TRBV19 and TRBJ1-5; TRBD1 is a possible D gene (6 bases). The germline V and J ends were trimmed by 1 base and 7 bases, with 14 bases remaining between them. Germline lookup yields CDR1 LNHDA and CDR2 SQIVND (reference sequence). The CDR3 extends over 15 amino acids. The chain's CDR3 is CASSIVAGGGQPQHF. CDR3 DNA sequence: TGTGCCAGTAGTATAGTTGCGGGGGGCGGCCAGCCCCAGCATTTT.

The chain's CDR3 is CASSAGGGLPQETQYF. The CDR3 nucleotides are TGTGCCAGCAGCGCCGGGGGGGGGCTGCCTCAAGAGACCCAGTACTTC. This sequence joins TRBV9 and TRBJ2-5; 8 nucleotides line up with TRBD2. Germline V CDR1 and CDR2: SGDLS, YYNGEE. The CDR3 is 16 residues long. After removal of 3 bases from V and 2 bases from J, the junction contained 9 bases not matched to a gene.

The CDR3 spells CASSIQGLSNSPLHF. The CDR3 bases are TGCGCCAGCAGCATTCAGGGGTTGTCTAATTCACCCCTCCACTTT. The chain carries TRBV5-1 and TRBJ1-6; perhaps TRBD1 as D (6 bases). The CDR3 length is 15 residues. Germline-derived CDR1 and CDR2 are SGHRS and YFSETQ. With 4 bases removed from V and 6 bases from J, the gap between germline ends came to 14 bases.

The genes are TRBV6-5 and TRBJ1-5, with no clear D. Looked up from germline, CDR1 is MNHEY and CDR2 is SVGAGI. This CDR3 region has 14 residues. V lost 5 bases and J 6 bases, leaving 14 bases between the germline ends. CDR3 protein: CASSRQITVQPQHF. The DNA for the CDR3 is TGTGCCAGCAGTCGCCAAATAACAGTTCAGCCCCAGCATTTT.

This clone was seen a single time. The chain is built from TRBV19 and TRBJ2-7; 12 nucleotides line up with TRBD1. The CDR3 is 15 amino acids. The germline gives CDR1 LNHDA, CDR2 SQIVND (reference sequence). J gave up 3 bases and V 5 bases, and 5 bases lay outside the gene matches. CDR3 nucleotides: TGTGCCAGTAGTCCCGGGACAGGGGGCAGCTACGAGCAGTACTTC. It translates to CASSPGTGGSYEQYF.

CDR3 sequence: CASSFQGTNQPQHF. The CDR3 nucleotides are TGTGCCAGCAGCTTCCAGGGAACAAATCAGCCCCAGCATTTT. The chain combines TRBV5-4 with TRBJ1-5, with D tentatively TRBD1 (5 bases). The CDR3 is 14 amino acids. Germline lookup yields CDR1 SGHNT and CDR2 YYREEE (reference sequence). Trimming cost V 2 bases and J 4 bases, with 10 bases left between them.

This clone has only a few counts. The chain recombines TRBV5-1 with TRBJ1-4, with TRBD1 identical over 7 bases. Germline V gene sequence: CDR1 SGHRS, CDR2 YFSETQ. This CDR3 comprises 14 residues. V was clipped by 5 bases and J by 3 bases; unmatched bases: 4. CDR3 DNA: TGCGCCAGCAGTTCCGGGACAGCTAATGAAAAACTGTTTTTT. Encoded protein: CASSSGTANEKLFF.

The chain joins TRBV7-6 to TRBJ1-3; 7 bases align to TRBD1. The germline gives CDR1 SGHVS, CDR2 FNYEAQ. The CDR3 runs 15 residues. Trimming cost V 5 bases and J 4 bases; bases outside gene matches: 8. The DNA for the CDR3 is TGTGCCAGCAGCCCTCGACAGGGAGACGGAAACACCATATATTTT. Amino acid sequence: CASSPRQGDGNTIYF. Full variable domain (missing parts from reference TRBV7-6 and TRBJ1-3): GAGVSQSPRYKVTKRGQDVALRCDPISGHVSLYWYRQALGQGPEFLTYFNYEAQQDKSGLPNDRFSAERPEGSISTLTIQRTEQRDSAMYRCASSPRQGDGNTIYFGEGSWLTVV.

The chain has TRBV19 and TRBJ2-7; 7 bases match TRBD1. This CDR3 comprises 17 residues. Germline V lookup: CDR1 LNHDA, CDR2 SQIVND (reference sequence). V shed 1 base, J shed 1 base, and the junction held 10 bases outside the gene matches. For the CDR3, the DNA is TGTGCCAGTAGTATAGTCCCCCGGGACAGCCCTTCCTACGAGCAGTACTTC. Protein sequence: CASSIVPRDSPSYEQYF.

The chain joins TRBV4-3 to TRBJ1-2; 8 nucleotides align to TRBD1. CDR3 size: 15 residues. CDR1 is LGHNA, CDR2 YSLEER, per germline. V shed 4 bases and J 2 bases; nucleotides not matched to a gene: 6. In nucleotides, the CDR3 is TGCGCCAGCAGCCCCGGGCAGGGGGCGAACTATGGCTACACCTTC. This gives the protein CASSPGQGANYGYTF.